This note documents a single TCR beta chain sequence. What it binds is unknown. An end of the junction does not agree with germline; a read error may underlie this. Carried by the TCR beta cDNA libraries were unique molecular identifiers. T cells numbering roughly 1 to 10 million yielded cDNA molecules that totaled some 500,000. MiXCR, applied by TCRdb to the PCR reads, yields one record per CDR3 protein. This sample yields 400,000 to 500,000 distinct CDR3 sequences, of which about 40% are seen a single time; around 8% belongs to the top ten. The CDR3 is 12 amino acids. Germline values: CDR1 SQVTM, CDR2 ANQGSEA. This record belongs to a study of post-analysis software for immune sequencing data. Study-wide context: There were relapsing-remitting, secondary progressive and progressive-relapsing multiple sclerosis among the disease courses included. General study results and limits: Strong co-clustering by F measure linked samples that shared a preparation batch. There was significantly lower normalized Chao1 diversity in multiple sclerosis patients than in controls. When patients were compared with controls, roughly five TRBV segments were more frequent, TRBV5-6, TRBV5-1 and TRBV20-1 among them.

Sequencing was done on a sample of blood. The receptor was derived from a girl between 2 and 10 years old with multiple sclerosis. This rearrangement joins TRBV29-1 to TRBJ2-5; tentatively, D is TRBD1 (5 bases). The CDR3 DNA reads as TGCAGTGGGTGGGTAGGGGCAGAGGCCCAGTACTTC. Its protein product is CSGWVGAEAQYF.